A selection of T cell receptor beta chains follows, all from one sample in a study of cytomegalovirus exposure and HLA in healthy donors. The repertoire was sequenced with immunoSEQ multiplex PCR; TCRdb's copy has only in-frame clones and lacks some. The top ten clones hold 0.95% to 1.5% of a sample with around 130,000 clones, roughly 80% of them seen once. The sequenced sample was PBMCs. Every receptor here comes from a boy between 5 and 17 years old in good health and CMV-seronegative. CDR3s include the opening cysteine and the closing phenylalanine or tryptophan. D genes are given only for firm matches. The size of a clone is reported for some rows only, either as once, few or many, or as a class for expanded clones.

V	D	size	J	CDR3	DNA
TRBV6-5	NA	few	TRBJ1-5	CASSYAGQEPQHF	TGTGCCAGCAGTTACGCAGGGCAGGAGCCCCAGCATTTT
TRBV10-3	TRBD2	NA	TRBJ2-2	CAISESTASGTGTGELFF	TGTGCCATCAGTGAGTCGACGGCTAGCGGGACGGGCACCGGGGAGCTGTTTTTT
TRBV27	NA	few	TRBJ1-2	CASRLIGQPTAGNYGYTF	TGTGCCAGCAGACTCATCGGACAGCCCACCGCAGGGAACTATGGCTACACCTTC
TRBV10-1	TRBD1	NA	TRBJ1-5	CASSTGGCQPQHF	TGCGCCAGCAGTACAGGGGGCTGTCAGCCCCAGCATTTT
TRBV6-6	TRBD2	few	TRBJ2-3	CASSYAGGTDTQYF	TGTGCCAGCAGTTACGCGGGAGGCACAGATACGCAGTATTTT
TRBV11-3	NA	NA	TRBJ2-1	CASSRGWNEQFF	TGTGCCAGCAGCCGCGGTTGGAATGAGCAGTTCTTC
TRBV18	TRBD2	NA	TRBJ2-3	CASSGTSGYTDTQYF	TGTGCCAGCTCTGGGACTAGCGGGTACACAGATACGCAGTATTTT
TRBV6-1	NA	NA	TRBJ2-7	CASSETGSEQYF	TGTGCCAGCAGTGAAACAGGTAGCGAGCAGTACTTC
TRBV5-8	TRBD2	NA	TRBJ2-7	CASSFLAGATSYEQYF	TGTGCCAGCAGCTTCTTAGCGGGAGCCACCTCCTACGAGCAGTACTTC
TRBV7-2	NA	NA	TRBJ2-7	CASSSSPGEEQYF	TGTGCCAGCAGCTCCTCCCCAGGGGAAGAGCAGTACTTC
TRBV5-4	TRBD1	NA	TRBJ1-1	CASSQPGDRAGTEAFF	TGTGCCAGCAGCCAACCCGGCGACAGGGCGGGCACTGAAGCTTTCTTT
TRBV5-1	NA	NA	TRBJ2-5	CASSPRGLEETQYF	TGCGCCAGCAGTCCCCGAGGCCTAGAAGAGACCCAGTACTTC
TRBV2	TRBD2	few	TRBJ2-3	CASSEAPGTSGTDTQYF	TGTGCCAGCAGTGAAGCCCCTGGGACTAGCGGGACAGATACGCAGTATTTT
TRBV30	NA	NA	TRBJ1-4	CAWSRRQTFPTNEKLFF	TGTGCCTGGAGTAGGAGGCAGACTTTCCCAACTAATGAAAAACTGTTTTTT
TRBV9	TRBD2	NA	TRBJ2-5	CASSPSTSGGETQYF	TGTGCCAGCAGCCCATCGACTAGCGGAGGGGAGACCCAGTACTTC
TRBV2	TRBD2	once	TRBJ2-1	CASSEEREAGDEQFF	TGTGCCAGCAGTGAAGAGCGGGAGGCCGGGGATGAGCAGTTCTTC
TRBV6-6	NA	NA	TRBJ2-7	CASSWGGNTYEQYF	TGTGCCAGCAGCTGGGGGGGCAACACCTACGAGCAGTACTTC
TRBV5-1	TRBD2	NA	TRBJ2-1	CASSWAPERETRGNSYNEQFF	TGCGCCAGCAGCTGGGCCCCAGAGCGGGAGACCCGGGGAAACTCCTACAATGAGCAGTTCTTC
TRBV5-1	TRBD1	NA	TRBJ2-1	CASSSDRDEQFF	TGCGCCAGCAGCTCGGACAGGGATGAGCAGTTCTTC
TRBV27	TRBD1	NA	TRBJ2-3	CASSPTGTGLTDTQYF	TGTGCCAGCAGTCCCACCGGGACAGGACTCACAGATACGCAGTATTTT
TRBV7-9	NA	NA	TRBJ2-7	CASSLGQAFISYEQYF	TGTGCCAGCAGCTTAGGGCAGGCCTTCATCTCCTACGAGCAGTACTTC
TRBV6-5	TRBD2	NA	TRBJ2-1	CASKGLAAADNEQFF	TGTGCCAGCAAGGGACTAGCGGCCGCCGACAATGAGCAGTTCTTC
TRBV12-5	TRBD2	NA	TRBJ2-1	CASASGTSGSLGNEQFF	TGTGCTAGTGCCTCCGGGACTAGCGGGAGTCTGGGCAATGAGCAGTTCTTC
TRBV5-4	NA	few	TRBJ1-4	CASSFGIGLNEKLFF	TGTGCCAGCAGCTTCGGTATCGGTTTAAATGAAAAACTGTTTTTT
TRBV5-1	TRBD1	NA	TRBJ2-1	CASSLGTGGLVNEQFF	TGCGCCAGCAGCTTGGGCACAGGGGGCCTCGTGAATGAGCAGTTCTTC
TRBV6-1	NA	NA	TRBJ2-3	CASSEGTEQYF	TGTGCCAGCAGTGAAGGGACAGAGCAATATTTT
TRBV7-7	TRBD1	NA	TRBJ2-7	CASSEGSGTATYEQYF	TGTGCCAGCAGCGAAGGTTCGGGGACAGCAACCTACGAGCAGTACTTC
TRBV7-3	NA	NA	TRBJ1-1	CASSLAENTEAFF	TGTGCCAGCAGCTTAGCGGAGAACACTGAAGCTTTCTTT
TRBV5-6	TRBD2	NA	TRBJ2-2	CASSLPTSGRNTGELFF	TGTGCCAGCAGCCTCCCGACTAGCGGGCGGAACACCGGGGAGCTGTTTTTT
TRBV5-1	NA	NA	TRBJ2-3	CASSLDPGTDTQYF	TGCGCCAGCAGCTTGGATCCGGGCACAGATACGCAGTATTTT
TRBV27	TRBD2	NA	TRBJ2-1	CASIRLAGGNEQFF	TGTGCCAGCATTCGACTAGCGGGAGGCAATGAGCAGTTCTTC
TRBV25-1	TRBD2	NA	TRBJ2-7	CASSTSGAGRYEQYF	TGTGCCAGCAGTACTAGCGGGGCGGGAAGATACGAGCAGTACTTC
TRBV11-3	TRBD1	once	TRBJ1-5	CASSLGDRLRFQPQHF	TGTGCCAGCAGCTTAGGGGACAGATTGAGGTTTCAGCCCCAGCATTTT
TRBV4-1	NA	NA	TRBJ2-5	CASSQVYGETQYF	TGCGCCAGCAGCCAAGTCTACGGAGAGACCCAGTACTTC
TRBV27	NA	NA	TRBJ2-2	CASSLIEATGELFF	TGTGCCAGCAGTTTAATAGAGGCTACCGGGGAGCTGTTTTTT
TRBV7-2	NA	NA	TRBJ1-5	CASSSATEQPQHF	TGTGCCAGCAGCTCCGCGACGGAGCAGCCCCAGCATTTT
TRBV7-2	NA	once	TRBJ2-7	CASSSSVGDIYEQYF	TGTGCCAGCAGCTCGTCGGTCGGGGACATCTACGAGCAGTACTTC
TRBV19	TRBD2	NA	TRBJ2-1	CASSGRLAGTYNEQFF	TGTGCCAGTAGTGGCCGACTAGCGGGGACCTACAATGAGCAGTTCTTC
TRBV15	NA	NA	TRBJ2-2	CATSRARRDGELFF	TGTGCCACCAGCAGAGCCCGCCGGGACGGGGAGCTGTTTTTT
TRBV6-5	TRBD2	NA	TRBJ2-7	CASRTRGGAYEQYF	TGTGCCAGCAGAACCCGGGGGGGGGCATACGAGCAGTACTTC